This T cell receptor (beta chain) came from a study of cytomegalovirus exposure and HLA in healthy donors. Study-level findings and limits: TCR beta V segments were, for the most part, productive about 87% or about 30% of the time in an earlier analysis.

Unrecorded immune exposure was likely among donors, who were nominally healthy when sampled. Turning to this clone: The antigen remains unidentified.

Germline CDR1 LNHNV, CDR2 YYDKDF (reference sequence). There are 18 residues in the CDR3. Between the trimmed V and J ends, which lost 1 base and 0 bases, there was a span of 15 bases. The PCR had 60 Vbeta and 13 Jbeta primers. In the study's own analysis: Later, an analysis found roughly 80 million unique TCR beta chains, and about 10 million of these were shared. Only in-frame clones appear in the TCRdb table, and some are missing; sequencing was by immunoSEQ multiplex PCR. Clonal size and the V and J genes are those of that table, whereas D and trimming came from the DNA. The table shows about 160,000 clones, with about 72% occurring only once.

The TCR was taken from a man under 40 in good health and CMV-seropositive. The sample comprised PBMCs. The rearrangement links TRBV15 to TRBJ2-2; a weak D match, TRBD2 (5 bases). The CDR3 is CATSRGPRKAANTGELFF. CDR3 in DNA: TGTGCCACCAGCAGAGGTCCGAGAAAAGCGGCGAACACCGGGGAGCTGTTTTTT.